This T cell receptor (beta chain) appears in the sequencing data of a study of CD8 T cells in ankylosing spondylitis. This CDR3 spans 16 amino acids. V was trimmed by 2 bases and J by 6 bases, leaving 19 bases between them. CDR1 MNHEY and CDR2 SVGAGI come from the germline V gene. TCRdb re-called the 5' RACE reads with MiXCR, one entry per CDR3 protein. The sample comprises roughly 260,000 distinct CDR3 sequences, 15% to 20% of which are singletons, and about 8% rests with the top ten. The specimen was blood, either unsorted or a sorted T cell fraction (not recorded which). The chain uses TRBV6-5 and TRBJ1-1; D may be TRBD1 (6 bases). This clonotype originated in a male donor with ankylosing spondylitis or in good health (not recorded which). The CDR3 protein is CASSYGGAGSLSEAFF. In DNA, the CDR3 is TGTGCCAGCAGTTACGGGGGCGCAGGGTCTTTATCTGAAGCTTTCTTT.